The 5 T cell receptor beta chains given below trace back to one sample, sequenced in a study of CD8+ T cells in alopecia areata. cDNA serving as the sequencing template came from extracted, reverse transcribed RNA. The repertoire was sequenced with immunoSEQ multiplex PCR; TCRdb's copy has only in-frame clones and lacks some. This sample has over 90,000 clones; 85% to 90% occur once, and the top ten carry approximately 10%. The treatment denotes: oral pan-JAK inhibitor, 5-10 mg twice daily. Sequences were derived from CD8+ T cells sorted from blood, sampled between weeks 30 and 35, from a patient treated with tofacitinib. The receptors come from a human donor with alopecia areata.

The rearrangement uses TRBV6-1 and TRBJ2-7; D unclear. With 5 bases removed from V and 7 bases from J, the gap between germline ends came to 9 bases. Germline-derived CDR1 and CDR2 are MNHNS and SASEGT. The CDR3 totals 11 residues. The chain's CDR3 is CASSYHGEQYF. The CDR3 DNA is TGTGCCAGCAGTTACCACGGGGAGCAGTACTTC.

This chain joins TRBV6-5 and TRBJ2-7; no definite D call. V was cut by 6 bases and J by 2 bases, with 14 bases left in between. Germline V gene sequence: CDR1 MNHEY, CDR2 SVGAGI. This CDR3 comprises 14 residues. The CDR3 loop reads CASSTRADPYEQYF. CDR3 nucleotide sequence: TGTGCCAGCAGCACCCGAGCCGACCCCTACGAGCAGTACTTC.

The chain combines TRBV6-6 with TRBJ1-1; unclear D gene. The CDR3 spans 16 residues. Per the germline V gene, CDR1 is MNHNY and CDR2 is SVGAGI (reference sequence). Trimming shortened V by 0 bases and J by 10 bases, and 21 bases separated the two germline ends. CDR3 protein: CASSYSTTYVGGAAFF. The CDR3 nucleotides read TGTGCCAGCAGTTACTCGACAACCTATGTAGGTGGAGCAGCTTTCTTT.

The chain combines TRBV4-1 with TRBJ2-7; D is tentatively TRBD1 or TRBD2 (5 bases each). This CDR3 has 13 residues. Germline CDR1 MGHRA, CDR2 YSYEKL. Trimming took 1 base from V and 3 from J, leaving 7 bases between them. The CDR3 DNA reads as TGCGCCAGCAGCCAAGGGGGGTACTACGAGCAGTACTTC. Protein sequence: CASSQGGYYEQYF.

V usage is TRBV11-2 and J usage is TRBJ2-3; 11 bases line up with TRBD1. The CDR3 length is 15 residues. Unmatched junction bases numbered 5, after V lost 5 bases and J lost 4 bases. Germline values: CDR1 SGHAT, CDR2 FQNNGV. The CDR3 spells CASSLGDRGSDTQYF. As DNA, the CDR3 is TGTGCCAGCAGCCTGGGGGACAGGGGGTCAGATACGCAGTATTTT. Together with reference TRBV11-2 and TRBJ2-3, the CDR3 gives the full variable domain: EAGVAQSPRYKIIEKRQSVAFWCNPISGHATLYWYQQILGQGPKLLIQFQNNGVVDDSQLPKDRFSAERLKGVDSTLKIQPAKLEDSAVYLCASSLGDRGSDTQYFGPGTRLTVL.